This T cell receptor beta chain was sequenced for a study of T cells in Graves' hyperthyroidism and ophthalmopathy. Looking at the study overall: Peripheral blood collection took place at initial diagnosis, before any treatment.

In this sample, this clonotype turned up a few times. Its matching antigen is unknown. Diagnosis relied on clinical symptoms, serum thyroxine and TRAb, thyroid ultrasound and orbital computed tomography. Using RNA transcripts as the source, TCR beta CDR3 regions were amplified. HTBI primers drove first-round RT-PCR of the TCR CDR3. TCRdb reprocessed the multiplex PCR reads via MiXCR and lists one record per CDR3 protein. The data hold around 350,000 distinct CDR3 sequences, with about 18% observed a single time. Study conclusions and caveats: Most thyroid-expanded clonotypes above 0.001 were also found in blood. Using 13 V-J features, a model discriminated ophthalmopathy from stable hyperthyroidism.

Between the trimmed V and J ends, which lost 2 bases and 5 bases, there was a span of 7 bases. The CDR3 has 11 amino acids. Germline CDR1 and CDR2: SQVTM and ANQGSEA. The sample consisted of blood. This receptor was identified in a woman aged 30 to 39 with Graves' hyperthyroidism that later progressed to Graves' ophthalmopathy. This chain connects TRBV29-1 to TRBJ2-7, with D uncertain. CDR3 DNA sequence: TGCAGCGTTGAATGGTTCGACGAGCAGTACTTC. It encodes CSVEWFDEQYF.